The 5 T cell receptor beta chains in this list originate from one sample, sequenced in a study of T-cell reconstitution after alpha-beta-depleted transplantation in children. Construction of the TCRbeta library involved unique molecular identifiers. TCRdb ran MiXCR on the PCR reads and lists one entry per CDR3 protein. The table has some 450,000 distinct CDR3 sequences, about 40% seen once. Material: PBMCs, obtained before TCRalphabeta/CD19-depleted stem cell transplant. These TCRs come from a girl under 10 years old with aplastic anemia, due to receive a stem cell transplant.

The V gene is TRBV5-1, the J gene TRBJ2-7; D not certain. The V end was cut by 0 bases, the J end by 5 bases, with 6 bases between. Looked up from germline, CDR1 is SGHRS and CDR2 is YFSETQ. The CDR3 has 12 amino acids. This CDR3 is CASSLGRNEQYF. The CDR3 DNA is TGCGCCAGCAGCTTGGGGCGAAACGAGCAGTACTTC.

This clonotype has a handful of counts. This rearrangement joins TRBV29-1 to TRBJ2-1; 12 bases match TRBD2. Trimming removed 5 bases from V and 5 bases from J; junction bases left unmatched: 7. The CDR3 is 15 amino acids. The germline V gene encodes CDR1 SQVTM and CDR2 ANQGSEA. Here the CDR3 reads CSVRTSGIRDNEQFF. Here the CDR3 DNA reads TGCAGCGTTAGGACTAGCGGGATACGGGACAATGAGCAGTTCTTC.

The CDR3 DNA reads as TGCAGTGCTAGCCCAGGGCCCGGGATCGGGCAGTATTTT. Protein sequence: CSASPGPGIGQYF. This chain links TRBV20-1 with TRBJ2-3; D might be TRBD1 or TRBD2, each matching 5 bases. Germline CDR1 DFQATT, CDR2 SNEGSKA (reference sequence). With 3 bases removed from V and 11 bases from J, the gap between germline ends came to 18 bases. There are 13 residues in the CDR3.

The J gene is TRBJ2-1, the V gene TRBV21-1; the DNA was not compared with TRBD2, the D call given in the table. TRBV21-1 is described as a pseudogene. This CDR3 spans 19 amino acids. CDR3 residues: CASSKALLASGRSYNEQFF. Here the CDR3 DNA reads TGTGCCAGCAGCAAAGCGCTTTTAGCTAGCGGGAGGTCCTACAATGAGCAGTTCTTC.

This clonotype was observed a few times. The V and J genes are TRBV25-1 and TRBJ2-6; TRBD2 aligns across 15 bases. The CDR3 has 19 amino acids. Germline values: CDR1 MGHDK, CDR2 SYGVNS. With 4 bases clipped from V and 5 bases from J, the junction kept 9 bases outside the gene matches. The chain's CDR3 is CASSASGTSGRSWANVLTF. The CDR3 bases are TGTGCCAGCAGTGCCTCCGGGACTAGCGGGAGGAGTTGGGCCAACGTCCTGACTTTC.